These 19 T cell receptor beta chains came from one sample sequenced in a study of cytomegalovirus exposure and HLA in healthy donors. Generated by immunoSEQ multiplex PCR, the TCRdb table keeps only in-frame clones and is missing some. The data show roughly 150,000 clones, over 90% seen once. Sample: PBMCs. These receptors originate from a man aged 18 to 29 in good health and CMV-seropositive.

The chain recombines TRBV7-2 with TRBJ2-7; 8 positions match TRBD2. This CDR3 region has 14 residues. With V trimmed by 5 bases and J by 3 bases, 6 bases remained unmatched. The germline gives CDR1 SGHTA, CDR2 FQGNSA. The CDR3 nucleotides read TGTGCCAGCAGCCGGACTAGCCTTAACTACGAGCAGTACTTC. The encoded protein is CASSRTSLNYEQYF.

CDR3 nucleotide sequence: TGTGCCAGCAGCGTTAGGAAGGAGAAGTACTTC. It yields the protein CASSVRKEKYF. This chain links TRBV14 with TRBJ2-7; D is unresolved. Germline V gene sequence: CDR1 SGHDN, CDR2 FVKESK. This CDR3 has 11 residues. V was pared by 5 bases and J by 11 bases, with 13 bases between.

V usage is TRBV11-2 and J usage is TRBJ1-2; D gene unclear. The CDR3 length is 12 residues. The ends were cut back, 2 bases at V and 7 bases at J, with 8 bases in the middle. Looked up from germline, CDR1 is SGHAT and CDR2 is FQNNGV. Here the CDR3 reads CASSLNLPGYTF. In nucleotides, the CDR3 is TGTGCCAGCAGCTTAAATCTCCCTGGCTACACCTTC.

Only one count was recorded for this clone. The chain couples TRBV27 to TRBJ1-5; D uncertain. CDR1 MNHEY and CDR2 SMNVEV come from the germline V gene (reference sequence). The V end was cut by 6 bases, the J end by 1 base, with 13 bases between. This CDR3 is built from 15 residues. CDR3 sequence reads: CASSQRESSNQPQHF. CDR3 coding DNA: TGTGCCAGCAGCCAACGGGAGTCGAGCAATCAGCCCCAGCATTTT.

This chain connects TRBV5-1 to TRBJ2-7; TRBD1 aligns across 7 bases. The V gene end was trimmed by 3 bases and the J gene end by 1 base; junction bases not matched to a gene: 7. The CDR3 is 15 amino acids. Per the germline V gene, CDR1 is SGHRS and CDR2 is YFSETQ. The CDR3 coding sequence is TGCGCCAGCAGCTACTCCGGGACAGTGTCCTACGAGCAGTACTTC. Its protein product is CASSYSGTVSYEQYF.

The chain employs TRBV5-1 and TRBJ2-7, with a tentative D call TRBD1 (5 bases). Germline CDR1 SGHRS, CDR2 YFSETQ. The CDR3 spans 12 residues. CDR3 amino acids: CASTGSSYEQYF. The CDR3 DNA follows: TGCGCTTCCACAGGTTCTTCCTACGAGCAGTACTTC.

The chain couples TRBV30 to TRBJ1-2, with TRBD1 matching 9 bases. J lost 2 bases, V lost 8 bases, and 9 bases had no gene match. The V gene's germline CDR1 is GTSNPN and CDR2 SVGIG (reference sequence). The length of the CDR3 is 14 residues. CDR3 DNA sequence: TGTGCCGCCGCCCTCACAGGGGGCAACTATGGCTACACCTTC. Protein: CAAALTGGNYGYTF.

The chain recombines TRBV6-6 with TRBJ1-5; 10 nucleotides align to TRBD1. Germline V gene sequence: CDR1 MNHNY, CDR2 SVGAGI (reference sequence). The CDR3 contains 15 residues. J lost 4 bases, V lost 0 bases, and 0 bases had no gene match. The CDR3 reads CASSYSGQGNQPQHF. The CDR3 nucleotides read TGTGCCAGCAGTTACTCGGGACAGGGGAATCAGCCCCAGCATTTT.

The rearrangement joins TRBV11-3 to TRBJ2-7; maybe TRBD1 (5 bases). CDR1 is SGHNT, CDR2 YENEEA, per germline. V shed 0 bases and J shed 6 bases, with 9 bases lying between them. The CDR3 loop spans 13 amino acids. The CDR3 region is CASSLDLRGEQYF. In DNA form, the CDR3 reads TGTGCCAGCAGCTTAGATCTTAGGGGCGAGCAGTACTTC.

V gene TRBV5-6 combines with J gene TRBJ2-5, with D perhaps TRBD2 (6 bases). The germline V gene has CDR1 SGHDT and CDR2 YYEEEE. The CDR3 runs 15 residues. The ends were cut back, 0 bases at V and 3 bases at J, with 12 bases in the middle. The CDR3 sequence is CASSLGLAREETQYF. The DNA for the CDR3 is TGTGCCAGCAGCTTGGGGCTAGCGAGGGAAGAGACCCAGTACTTC.

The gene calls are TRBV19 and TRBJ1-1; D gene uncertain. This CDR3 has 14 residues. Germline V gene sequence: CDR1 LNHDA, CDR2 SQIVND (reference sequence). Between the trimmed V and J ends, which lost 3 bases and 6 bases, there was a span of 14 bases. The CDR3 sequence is CASSIGGLGAEAFF. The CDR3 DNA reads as TGTGCCAGTAGTATTGGAGGGTTGGGCGCTGAAGCTTTCTTT.

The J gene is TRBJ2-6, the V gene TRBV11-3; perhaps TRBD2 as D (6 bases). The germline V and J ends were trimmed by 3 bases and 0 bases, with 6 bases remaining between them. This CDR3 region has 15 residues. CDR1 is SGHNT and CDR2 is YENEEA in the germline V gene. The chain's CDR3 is CASSLGGSGANVLTF. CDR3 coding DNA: TGTGCCAGCAGCTTGGGGGGCTCTGGGGCCAACGTCCTGACTTTC.

CDR3: CASSIAGEAGELFF. DNA for the CDR3: TGTGCCAGCAGTATTGCGGGAGAGGCCGGGGAGCTGTTTTTT. The rearrangement uses TRBV2 and TRBJ2-2; TRBD2 matches 7 bases. With 5 bases clipped from V and 6 bases from J, the junction kept 6 bases outside the gene matches. CDR1 and CDR2 (germline): SNHLY, FYNNEI. The length of the CDR3 is 14 residues. Filled out from reference TRBV2 and TRBJ2-2, the complete variable domain reads EPEVTQTPSHQVTQMGQEVILRCVPISNHLYFYWYRQILGQKVEFLVSFYNNEISEKSEIFDDQFSVERPDGSNFTLKIRSTKLEDSAMYFCASSIAGEAGELFFGEGSRLTVL.

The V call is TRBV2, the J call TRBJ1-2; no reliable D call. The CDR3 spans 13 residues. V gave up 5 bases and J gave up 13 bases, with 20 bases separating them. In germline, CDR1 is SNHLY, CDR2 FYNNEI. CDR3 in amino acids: CASSNRVLPLCTF. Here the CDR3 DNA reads TGTGCCAGCAGTAACCGGGTTCTTCCCCTATGCACCTTC.

CDR3 sequence reads: CASSPGSKAFF. The CDR3 DNA follows: TGTGCCAGCAGTCCAGGGTCGAAGGCTTTCTTT. The chain recombines TRBV25-1 with TRBJ1-1; TRBD1 might be the D (5 bases). The CDR3 extends over 11 amino acids. Germline V lookup: CDR1 MGHDK, CDR2 SYGVNS. The V gene lost 5 bases and the J gene lost 11 bases, with 12 bases spanning the gap.

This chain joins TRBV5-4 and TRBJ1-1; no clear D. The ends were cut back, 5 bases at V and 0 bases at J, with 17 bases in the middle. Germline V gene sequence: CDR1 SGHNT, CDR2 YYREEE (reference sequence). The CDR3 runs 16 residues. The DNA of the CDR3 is TGTGCCAGCAGGACCCATTGGGCCGGGATGAACACTGAAGCTTTCTTT. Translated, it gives CASRTHWAGMNTEAFF.

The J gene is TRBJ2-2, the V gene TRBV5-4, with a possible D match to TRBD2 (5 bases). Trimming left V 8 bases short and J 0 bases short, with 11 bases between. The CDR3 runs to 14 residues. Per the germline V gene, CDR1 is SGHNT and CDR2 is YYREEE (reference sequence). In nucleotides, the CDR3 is TGTGCCAGTAGAGGGCCTTCGAACACCGGGGAGCTGTTTTTT. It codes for CASRGPSNTGELFF.

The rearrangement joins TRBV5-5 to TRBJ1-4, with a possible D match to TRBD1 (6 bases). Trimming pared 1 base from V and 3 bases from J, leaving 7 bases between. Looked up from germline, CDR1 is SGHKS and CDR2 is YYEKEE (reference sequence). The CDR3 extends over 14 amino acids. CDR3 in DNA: TGTGCCAGCAGCTTGACAGGGCCTAATGAAAAACTGTTTTTT. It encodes CASSLTGPNEKLFF. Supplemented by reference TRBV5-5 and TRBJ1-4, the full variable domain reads DAGVTQSPTHLIKTRGQQVTLRCSPISGHKSVSWYQQVLGQGPQFIFQYYEKEERGRGNFPDRFSARQFPNYSSELNVNALLLGDSALYLCASSLTGPNEKLFFGSGTQLSVL.

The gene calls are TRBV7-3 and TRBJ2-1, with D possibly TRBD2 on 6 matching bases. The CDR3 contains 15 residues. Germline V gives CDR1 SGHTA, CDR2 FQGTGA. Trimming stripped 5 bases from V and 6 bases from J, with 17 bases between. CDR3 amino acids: CASSPSALQGNEQFF. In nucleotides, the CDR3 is TGTGCCAGCAGCCCTAGCGCACTCCAAGGCAATGAGCAGTTCTTC.